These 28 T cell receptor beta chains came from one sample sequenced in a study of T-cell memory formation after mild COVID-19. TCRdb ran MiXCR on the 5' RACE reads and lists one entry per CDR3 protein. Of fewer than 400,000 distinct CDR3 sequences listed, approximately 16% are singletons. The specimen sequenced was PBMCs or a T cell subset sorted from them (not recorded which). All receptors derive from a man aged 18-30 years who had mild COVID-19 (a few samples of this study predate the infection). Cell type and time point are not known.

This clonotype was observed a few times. CDR3 residues: CATGGEGSEKLFF. CDR3 bases: TGTGCCACCGGCGGGGAGGGGAGTGAAAAACTGTTTTTT. The genes are TRBV10-3 and TRBJ1-4; TRBD1 might be the D (5 bases). V gave up 10 bases and J gave up 7 bases, with 16 bases separating them. The germline CDR1 and CDR2 sequences are ENHRY and SYGVKD. This CDR3 has 13 residues.

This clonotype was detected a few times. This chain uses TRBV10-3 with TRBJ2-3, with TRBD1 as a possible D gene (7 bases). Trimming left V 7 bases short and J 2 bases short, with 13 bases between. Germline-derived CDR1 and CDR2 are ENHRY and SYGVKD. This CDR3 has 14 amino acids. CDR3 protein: CAINGRGVTDTQYF. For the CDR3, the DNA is TGTGCCATCAATGGCAGGGGGGTCACAGATACGCAGTATTTT.

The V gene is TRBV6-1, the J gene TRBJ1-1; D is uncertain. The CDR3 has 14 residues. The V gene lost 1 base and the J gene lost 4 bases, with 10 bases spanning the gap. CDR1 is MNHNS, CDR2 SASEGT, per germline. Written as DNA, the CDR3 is TGTGCCAGCAGTGAAGAACGGGGAAGCACTGAAGCTTTCTTT. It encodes CASSEERGSTEAFF.

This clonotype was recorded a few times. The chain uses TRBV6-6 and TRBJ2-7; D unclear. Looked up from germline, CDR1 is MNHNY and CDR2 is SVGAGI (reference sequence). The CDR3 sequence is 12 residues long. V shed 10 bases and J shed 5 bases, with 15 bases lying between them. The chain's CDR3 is CATRGIRDEQYF. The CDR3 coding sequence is TGTGCCACCCGAGGAATTCGCGACGAGCAGTACTTC.

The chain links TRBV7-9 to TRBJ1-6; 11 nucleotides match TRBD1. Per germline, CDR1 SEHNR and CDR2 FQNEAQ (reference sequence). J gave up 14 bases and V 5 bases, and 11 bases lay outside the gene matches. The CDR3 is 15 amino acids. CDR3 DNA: TGTGCCAGCAGCCGACCGGACAGGGGGCCCTCCACCCTCCACTTT. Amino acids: CASSRPDRGPSTLHF.

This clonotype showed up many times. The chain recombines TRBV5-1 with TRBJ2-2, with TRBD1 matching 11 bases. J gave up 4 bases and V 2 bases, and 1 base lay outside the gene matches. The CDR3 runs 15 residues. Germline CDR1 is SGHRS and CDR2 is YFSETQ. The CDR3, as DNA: TGCGCCAGCAGCTTCGGGACAGGGGGCACCGGGGAGCTGTTTTTT. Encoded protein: CASSFGTGGTGELFF.

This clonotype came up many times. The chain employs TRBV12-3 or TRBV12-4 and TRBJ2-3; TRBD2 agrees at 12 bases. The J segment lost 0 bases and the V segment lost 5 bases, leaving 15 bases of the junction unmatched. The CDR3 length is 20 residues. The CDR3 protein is CASSLPTSGGPDTSTDTQYF. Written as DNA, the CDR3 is TGTGCCAGCAGTCTCCCGACTAGCGGGGGCCCCGACACTAGCACAGATACGCAGTATTTT.

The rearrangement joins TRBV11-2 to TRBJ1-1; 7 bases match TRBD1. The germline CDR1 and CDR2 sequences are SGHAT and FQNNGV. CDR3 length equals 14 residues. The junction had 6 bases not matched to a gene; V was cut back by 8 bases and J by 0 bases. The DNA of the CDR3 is TGTGCCAGCGTCGACAGGGATATGAACACTGAAGCTTTCTTT. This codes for CASVDRDMNTEAFF.

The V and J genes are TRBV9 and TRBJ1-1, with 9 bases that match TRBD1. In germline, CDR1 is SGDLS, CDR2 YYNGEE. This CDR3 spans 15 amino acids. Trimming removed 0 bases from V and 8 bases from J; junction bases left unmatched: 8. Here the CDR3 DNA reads TGTGCCAGCAGCGTAGAGACAGGGGGTCGGACGGAAGCTTTCTTT. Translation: CASSVETGGRTEAFF.

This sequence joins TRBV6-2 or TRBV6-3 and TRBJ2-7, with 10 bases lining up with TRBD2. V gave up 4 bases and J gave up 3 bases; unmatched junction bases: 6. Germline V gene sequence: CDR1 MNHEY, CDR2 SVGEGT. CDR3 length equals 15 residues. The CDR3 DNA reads TGTGCCAGCAGTTTTCTAGCGGGGGCCTTCTACGAGCAGTACTTC. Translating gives CASSFLAGAFYEQYF.

CDR3 loop: CASSLAGGATYEQYF. The CDR3 DNA is TGTGCCAGCAGCTTAGCGGGGGGTGCGACCTACGAGCAGTACTTC. The chain couples TRBV7-9 to TRBJ2-7, with a possible D match to TRBD2 (6 bases). V was trimmed by 0 bases and J by 2 bases, leaving 11 bases between them. CDR3 length equals 15 residues. Germline CDR1 reads SEHNR; CDR2 reads FQNEAQ (reference sequence).

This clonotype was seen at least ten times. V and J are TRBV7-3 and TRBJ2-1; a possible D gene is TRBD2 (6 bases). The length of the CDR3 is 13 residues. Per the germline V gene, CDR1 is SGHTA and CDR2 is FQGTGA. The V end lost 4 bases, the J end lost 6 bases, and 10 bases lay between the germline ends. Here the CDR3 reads CASSSIGGNEQFF. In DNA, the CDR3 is TGTGCCAGCAGCTCTATCGGGGGCAATGAGCAGTTCTTC.

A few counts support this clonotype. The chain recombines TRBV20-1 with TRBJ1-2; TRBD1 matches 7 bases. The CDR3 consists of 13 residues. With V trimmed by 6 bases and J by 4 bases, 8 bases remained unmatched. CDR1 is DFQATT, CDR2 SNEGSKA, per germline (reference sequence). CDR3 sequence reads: CSANRGVGYGYTF. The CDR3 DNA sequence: TGCAGTGCAAACAGGGGAGTAGGCTATGGCTACACCTTC.

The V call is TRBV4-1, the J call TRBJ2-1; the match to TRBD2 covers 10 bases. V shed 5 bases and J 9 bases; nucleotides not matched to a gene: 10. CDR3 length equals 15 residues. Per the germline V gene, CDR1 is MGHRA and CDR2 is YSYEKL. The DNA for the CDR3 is TGCGCCAGCAGCGCAAGGGAGCGGGGGGGTGGTGAGCAGTTCTTC. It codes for CASSARERGGGEQFF.

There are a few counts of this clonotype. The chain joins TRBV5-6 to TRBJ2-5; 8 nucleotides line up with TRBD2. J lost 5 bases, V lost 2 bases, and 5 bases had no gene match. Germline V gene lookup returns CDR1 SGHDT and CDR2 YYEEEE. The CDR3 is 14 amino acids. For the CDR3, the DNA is TGTGCCAGCAGCTTTGGTAGCGGGGTGGAGACCCAGTACTTC. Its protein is CASSFGSGVETQYF.

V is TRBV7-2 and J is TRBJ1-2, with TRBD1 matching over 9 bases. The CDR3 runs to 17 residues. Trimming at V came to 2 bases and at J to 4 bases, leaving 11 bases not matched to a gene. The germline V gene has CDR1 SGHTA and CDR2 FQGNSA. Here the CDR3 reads CASSLWPPGTGIYGYTF. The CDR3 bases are TGTGCCAGCAGCTTATGGCCCCCCGGGACAGGGATCTATGGCTACACCTTC.

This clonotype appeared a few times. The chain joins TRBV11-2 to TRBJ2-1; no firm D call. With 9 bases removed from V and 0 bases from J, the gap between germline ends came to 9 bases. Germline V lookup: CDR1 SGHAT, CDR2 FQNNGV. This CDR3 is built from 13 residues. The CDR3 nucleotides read TGTGCCAGTGAGGAGAGCTCCTACAATGAGCAGTTCTTC. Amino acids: CASEESSYNEQFF. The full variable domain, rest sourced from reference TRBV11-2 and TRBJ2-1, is EAGVAQSPRYKIIEKRQSVAFWCNPISGHATLYWYQQILGQGPKLLIQFQNNGVVDDSQLPKDRFSAERLKGVDSTLKIQPAKLEDSAVYLCASEESSYNEQFFGPGTRLTVL.

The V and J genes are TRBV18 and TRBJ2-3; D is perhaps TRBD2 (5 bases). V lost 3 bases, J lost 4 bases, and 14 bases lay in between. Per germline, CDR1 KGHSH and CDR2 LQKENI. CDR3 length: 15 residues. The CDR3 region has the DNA TGTGCCAGCTCACCGAGGGCTTCCCTTTCAGATACGCAGTATTTT. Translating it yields CASSPRASLSDTQYF.

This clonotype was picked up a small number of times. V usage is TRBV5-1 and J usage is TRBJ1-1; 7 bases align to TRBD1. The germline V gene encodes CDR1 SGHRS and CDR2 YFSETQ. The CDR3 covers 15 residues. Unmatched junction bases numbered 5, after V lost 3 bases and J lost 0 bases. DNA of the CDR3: TGCGCCAGCAGCTACCGGGGACAGATGAACACTGAAGCTTTCTTT. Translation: CASSYRGQMNTEAFF.

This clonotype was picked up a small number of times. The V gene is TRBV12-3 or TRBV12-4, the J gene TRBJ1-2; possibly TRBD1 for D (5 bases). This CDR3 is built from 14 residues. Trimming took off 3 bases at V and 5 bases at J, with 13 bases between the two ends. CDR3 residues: CASSFRRGGYGYTF. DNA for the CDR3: TGTGCCAGCAGTTTTCGTCGCGGGGGGTATGGCTACACCTTC.

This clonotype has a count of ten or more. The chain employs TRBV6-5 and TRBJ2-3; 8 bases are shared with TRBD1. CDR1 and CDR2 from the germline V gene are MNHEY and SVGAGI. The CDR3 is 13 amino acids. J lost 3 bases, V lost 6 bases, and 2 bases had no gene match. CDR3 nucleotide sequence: TGTGCCAGCAGATACAGGGGGACAGATACGCAGTATTTT. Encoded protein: CASRYRGTDTQYF.

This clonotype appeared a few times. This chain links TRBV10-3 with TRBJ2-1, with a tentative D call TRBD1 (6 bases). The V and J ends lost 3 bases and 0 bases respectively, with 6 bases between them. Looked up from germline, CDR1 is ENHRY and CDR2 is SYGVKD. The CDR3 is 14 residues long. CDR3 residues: CAISEQGSYNEQFF. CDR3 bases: TGTGCCATCAGTGAACAGGGCTCCTACAATGAGCAGTTCTTC.

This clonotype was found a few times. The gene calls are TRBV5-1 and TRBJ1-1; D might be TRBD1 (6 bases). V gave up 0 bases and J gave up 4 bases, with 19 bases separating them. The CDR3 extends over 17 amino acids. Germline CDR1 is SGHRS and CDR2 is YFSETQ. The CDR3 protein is CASSLAGTGLESTEAFF. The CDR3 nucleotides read TGCGCCAGCAGCTTGGCGGGAACAGGGCTCGAGAGCACTGAAGCTTTCTTT.

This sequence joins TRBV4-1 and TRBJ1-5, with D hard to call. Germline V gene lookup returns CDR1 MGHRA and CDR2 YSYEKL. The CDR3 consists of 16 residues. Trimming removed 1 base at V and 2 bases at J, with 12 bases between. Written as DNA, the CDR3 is TGCGCCAGCAGCCAAGTTAGTCGCGGCCGCAATCAGCCCCAGCATTTT. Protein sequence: CASSQVSRGRNQPQHF.

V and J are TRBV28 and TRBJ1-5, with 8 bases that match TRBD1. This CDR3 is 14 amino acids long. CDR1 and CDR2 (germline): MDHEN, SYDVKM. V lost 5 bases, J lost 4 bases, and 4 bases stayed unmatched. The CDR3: CASSLTGENQPQHF. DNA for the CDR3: TGTGCCAGCAGTCTGACAGGGGAAAATCAGCCCCAGCATTTT.

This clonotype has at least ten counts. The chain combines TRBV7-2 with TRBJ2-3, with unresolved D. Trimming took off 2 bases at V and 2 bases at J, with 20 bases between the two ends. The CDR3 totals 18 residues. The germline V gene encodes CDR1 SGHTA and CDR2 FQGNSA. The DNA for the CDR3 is TGTGCCAGCAGCTTAAATTTTCGGTGGCTTACTACCACAGATACGCAGTATTTT. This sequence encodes CASSLNFRWLTTTDTQYF.

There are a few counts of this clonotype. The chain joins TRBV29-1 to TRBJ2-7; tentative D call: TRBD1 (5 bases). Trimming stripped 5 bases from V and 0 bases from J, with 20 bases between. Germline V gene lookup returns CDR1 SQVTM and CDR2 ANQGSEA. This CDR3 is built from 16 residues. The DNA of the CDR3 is TGCAGCGTTAGGGGCCAGCTAAAAAACTCCTCCTACGAGCAGTACTTC. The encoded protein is CSVRGQLKNSSYEQYF.

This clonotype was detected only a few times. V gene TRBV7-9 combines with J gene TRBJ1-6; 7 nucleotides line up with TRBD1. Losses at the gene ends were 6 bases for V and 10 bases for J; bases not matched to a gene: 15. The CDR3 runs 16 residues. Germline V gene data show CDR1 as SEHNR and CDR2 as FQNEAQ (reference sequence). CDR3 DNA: TGTGCCAGCAGACCAGGCTTCACAGGGGCAAAATCACCCCTCCACTTT. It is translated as CASRPGFTGAKSPLHF.